Listed below are T cell receptor beta chains from one sample, sequenced in a study of early T cells in non-severe SARS-CoV-2 infection. TCRdb reprocessed the 5' RACE reads with MiXCR, giving one entry per CDR3 protein. The data show tens of thousands of distinct CDR3 sequences, approximately 7.1% seen once. Sequenced sample: whole blood. Source of these receptors: an adult who was a healthcare worker with PCR-confirmed SARS-CoV-2 infection or an uninfected control (not recorded which). Both conserved end residues are trimmed from each CDR3. The size field is filled for only some rows; it gives once, few, many or a size class.

V gene	clone size	J gene	CDR3 protein
TRBV20-1	few	TRBJ1-3	SAELGEAGNTIY
TRBV6-2/TRBV6-3	.	TRBJ1-5	ASSSRPHYQPQH
TRBV20-1	many	TRBJ2-7	SASSGGSYEQY
TRBV7-2	few	TRBJ2-5	ASSLGLAAETQY
TRBV9	few	TRBJ2-5	ASSVGLSGETQY
TRBV6-2/TRBV6-3	few	TRBJ2-7	ASSSLRTSYEQY
TRBV7-9	few	TRBJ1-2	ASSSGQPYGYT
TRBV9	few	TRBJ2-7	ASSPSIRGSYEQY
TRBV5-1	many	TRBJ2-1	ASGSHDEQF
TRBV10-3	.	TRBJ2-3	AIGTSGGLTDTQY
TRBV9	many	TRBJ2-5	ASSPPIGRETQY